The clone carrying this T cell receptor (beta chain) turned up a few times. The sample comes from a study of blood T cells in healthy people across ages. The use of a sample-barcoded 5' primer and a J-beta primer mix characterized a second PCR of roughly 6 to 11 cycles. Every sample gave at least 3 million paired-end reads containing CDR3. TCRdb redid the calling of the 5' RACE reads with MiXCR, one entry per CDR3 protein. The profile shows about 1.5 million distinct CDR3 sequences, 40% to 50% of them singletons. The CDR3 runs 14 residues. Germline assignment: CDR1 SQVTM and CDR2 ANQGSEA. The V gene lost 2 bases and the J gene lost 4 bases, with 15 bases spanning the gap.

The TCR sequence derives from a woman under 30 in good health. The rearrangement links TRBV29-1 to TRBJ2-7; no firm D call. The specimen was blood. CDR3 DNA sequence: TGCAGCGTTGAAAGAGAAACTGGAACATACGAGCAGTACTTC. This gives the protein CSVERETGTYEQYF.